Reported below is one T cell receptor beta chain. Its antigen remains unknown. The table came from immunoSEQ multiplex PCR; TCRdb's copy has only in-frame clones and leaves some out. In the table there are roughly 80,000 clones, roughly nine tenths of which are singletons. The data were taken from a study of Tregs in tolerant kidney transplant recipients. Recipients received nonmyeloablative bone marrow transplants from related graft donors, with transient mixed chimerism. CD4+CD25+CD127- Tregs, CD4+CD25- non-Tregs, CD4 and CD8 cells were sorted. Points from the study as a whole: Expanding Tregs on activated donor B cells appeared to best identify donor-specific TCRbeta clones.

Germline-derived CDR1 and CDR2 are SGHAT and FQNNGV. Trimming cost V 5 bases and J 8 bases, with 12 bases left between them. The CDR3 loop spans 12 amino acids. The starting material was CD4+ T cells from blood (PBMCs), obtained 24 months after the transplant. The origin of this receptor is a human patient who received a combined kidney and bone marrow transplant. Some T cells may be the graft donor's. V is TRBV11-2 and J is TRBJ1-1, with a tentative D call TRBD1 (5 bases). The CDR3, as DNA: TGTGCCAGCAGCCCCAGGGCGAGCGAAGCTTTCTTT. Translation gives CASSPRASEAFF.